Given below is one T cell receptor beta chain in context. Its antigen is still unknown. The data are from a study of monozygotic twins with inflammatory bowel disease. Notes on the study in general: Other individuals had fewer clonotypes in common with IBD patients than with healthy twins, especially with disease activity.

Amplification used two nested PCRs: 15 to 20 cycles, then roughly 9 cycles, on TCRalpha/TCRbeta cDNA. TCRdb reprocessed the 5' RACE reads, with one entry per CDR3 protein and no DNA. In all, the sample yields hundreds of thousands of distinct CDR3 sequences. A 2.5 ml blood sample was drawn per donor. This CDR3 has 18 amino acids. Germline CDR1 is SGHAT and CDR2 is FQDESV (reference sequence). This clonotype was sampled from a human donor with ulcerative colitis or Crohn's disease, or a healthy co-twin of an affected twin (not recorded which). Sequencing was carried out using blood. V and J are TRBV11-1 and TRBJ2-5; TCRdb lists TRBD2, though no DNA is available to test this call. The CDR3: CASSPGLARTRGQETQYF. Together with reference TRBV11-1 and TRBJ2-5, the CDR3 gives the full variable domain: EAEVAQSPRYKITEKSQAVAFWCDPISGHATLYWYRQILGQGPELLVQFQDESVVDDSQLPKDRFSAERLKGVDSTLKIQPAELGDSAMYLCASSPGLARTRGQETQYFGPGTRLLVL.